This T cell receptor (beta chain) was captured in a study of yellow fever vaccine responses in identical twins. Study-wide points: As reported, the vaccine T cell response of twins seemed partly convergent and partly personalized.

The CDR3 spans 15 residues. V gave up 6 bases and J gave up 7 bases; unmatched junction bases: 14. Germline values: CDR1 SQVTM, CDR2 ANQGSEA. This clonotype was counted a few times. What it binds is unknown. TCRdb fed the RT-PCR reads into MiXCR, producing one record per CDR3 protein. This table has about 3,500 distinct CDR3 sequences, over 65% appearing once. The chain is built from TRBV29-1 and TRBJ2-1; 8 nucleotides agree with TRBD2. The TCR originated in a woman under 30 who received the yellow fever vaccine. This specimen consisted of T cells from blood (PBMCs), unsorted or a sorted subset (not recorded which), obtained before or after yellow fever vaccination (not recorded which). The CDR3 is CSVQEWTSFRNEQFF. DNA of the CDR3: TGCAGCGTCCAAGAATGGACTAGCTTTCGAAATGAGCAGTTCTTC.